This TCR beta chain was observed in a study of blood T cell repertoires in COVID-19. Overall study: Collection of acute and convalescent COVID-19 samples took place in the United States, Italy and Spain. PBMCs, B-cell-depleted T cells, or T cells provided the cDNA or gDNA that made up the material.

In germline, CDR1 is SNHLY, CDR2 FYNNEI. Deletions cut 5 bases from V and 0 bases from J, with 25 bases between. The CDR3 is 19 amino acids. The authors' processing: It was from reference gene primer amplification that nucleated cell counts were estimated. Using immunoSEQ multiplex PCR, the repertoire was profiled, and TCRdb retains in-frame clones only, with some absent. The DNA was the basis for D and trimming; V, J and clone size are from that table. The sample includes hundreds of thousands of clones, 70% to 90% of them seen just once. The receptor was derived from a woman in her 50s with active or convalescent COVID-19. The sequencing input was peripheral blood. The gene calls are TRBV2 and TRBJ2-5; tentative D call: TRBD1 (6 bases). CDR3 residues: CASSYRTLKLRTDQETQYF. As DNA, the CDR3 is TGTGCCAGCAGTTACCGAACTCTTAAATTGCGGACAGACCAAGAGACCCAGTACTTC.